This T cell receptor (beta chain) was recorded in a study of CD8 T cells in ankylosing spondylitis. The V gene lost 7 bases and the J gene lost 2 bases, with 11 bases spanning the gap. The CDR3 runs to 13 residues. The germline V gene encodes CDR1 MNHEY and CDR2 SVGEGT. Via MiXCR, TCRdb re-called the 5' RACE reads, giving one row per CDR3 protein. The table shows 150,000 or so distinct CDR3 sequences, with under 35% occurring only once. This clonotype has more than one count but fewer than ten. The chain is built from TRBV6-2 or TRBV6-3 and TRBJ1-1, with D tentatively TRBD1 (5 bases). The source of this sequence is a male donor with ankylosing spondylitis. Sequenced material: synovial fluid, either unsorted or a sorted T cell fraction (not recorded which). The CDR3 sequence: CASKKGPNTEAFF. The CDR3 nucleotides read TGTGCCAGCAAGAAGGGACCAAACACTGAAGCTTTCTTT.